The clone carrying this T cell receptor beta chain was observed a few times. The antigen remains unidentified. These data are taken from a study of a mutant IDH1 vaccine in newly diagnosed glioma. Study information: Among treated patients, about 62% were male and around 40% female, and mean age was about 40 years.

Time point of the sample: week 47, end of study. Doses of 300 ug of mutant IDH1 20-mer peptide were given with topical imiquimod. Whole-study findings and limits: Detectable vaccine-induced immune responses arose in almost 95% of patients.

CDR1 and CDR2 (germline): SGHAT, FQNNGV. The CDR3 totals 16 residues. The V segment lost 3 bases and the J segment 10 bases; nucleotides outside the gene matches: 12. Libraries were prepared by immunoSEQ multiplex PCR; TCRdb keeps only in-frame clonotypes and omits some of them. The sample shows 10,000 to 14,000 clones, about four fifths of them seen only once. This clonotype originated in a man aged 30-40 years with glioma. This chain connects TRBV11-2 to TRBJ2-1; 10 positions agree with TRBD2. The input for sequencing was PBMCs, taken from a glioma patient whose treatment included an IDH1 peptide vaccine. CDR3 residues: CASSLSGRAKIDEQFF. The DNA for the CDR3 is TGTGCCAGCAGCTTGAGCGGGAGGGCCAAAATCGACGAGCAGTTCTTC. The variable domain in full, completed from reference TRBV11-2 and TRBJ2-1, reads EAGVAQSPRYKIIEKRQSVAFWCNPISGHATLYWYQQILGQGPKLLIQFQNNGVVDDSQLPKDRFSAERLKGVDSTLKIQPAKLEDSAVYLCASSLSGRAKIDEQFFGPGTRLTVL.